This is a list of T cell receptor beta chains from one sample in a study of OX40 agonist ivuxolimab in advanced cancers. Profiled with immunoSEQ multiplex PCR; TCRdb holds only in-frame clones, not every one. The data show tens of thousands of clones, 86% seen once. Sequencing used CD4+ or CD8+ T cells sorted from blood, obtained in a trial of the OX40 agonist ivuxolimab. All receptors come from an adult with an advanced solid tumor such as melanoma, head and neck, liver or kidney cancer. Both conserved end residues are part of each CDR3. Each record gives: CDR3 length, clone size, D gene, V gene, J gene, CDR3 protein, CDR3 DNA. The D gene is left open where the match is weak. Rows give clone size only sometimes, using once, few, many, or a class for an expanded clone.

>11|.|.|TRBV18|TRBJ2-7
CASSPGYEQYF
TGTGCCAGCTCTCCAGGCTACGAGCAGTACTTC
>12|.|.|TRBV2|TRBJ2-2
CASSYVPGELFF
TGTGCCAGCAGTTATGTCCCCGGGGAGCTGTTTTTT
>12|.|.|TRBV7-2|TRBJ1-5
CASSLDGQPQHF
TGTGCCAGCAGCTTAGATGGACAGCCCCAGCATTTT
>13|.|.|TRBV5-1|TRBJ1-4
CASSSGMNEKLFF
TGCGCCAGCAGCTCCGGGATGAATGAAAAACTGTTTTTT
>11|.|.|TRBV6-6|TRBJ2-3
CASSRTDTQYF
TGTGCCAGCAGCCGCACAGATACGCAGTATTTT
>12|.|.|TRBV5-8|TRBJ1-6
CASSFGGSPLHF
TGTGCCAGCAGCTTCGGCGGATCACCCCTCCACTTT
>13|.|.|TRBV28|TRBJ1-1
CASRADQNTEAFF
TGTGCCAGCAGAGCAGACCAAAACACTGAAGCTTTCTTT
>15|.|TRBD1|TRBV6-1|TRBJ2-2
CASSWTGPNTGELFF
TGTGCCAGCAGCTGGACAGGCCCGAACACCGGGGAGCTGTTTTTT
>12|.|.|TRBV30|TRBJ2-2
CAWTSSAGELFF
TGTGCCTGGACCTCTAGCGCCGGGGAGCTGTTTTTT
>14|.|.|TRBV5-4|TRBJ2-5
CASSLIEERQTQYF
TGTGCCAGCAGCTTGATCGAGGAGCGACAGACCCAGTACTTC
>16|.|TRBD2|TRBV19|TRBJ2-1
CASSLGGTSVPREQFF
TGTGCCAGTAGTCTCGGAGGGACTAGCGTCCCGAGGGAGCAGTTCTTC
>14|.|.|TRBV11-2|TRBJ2-2
CASSVQGNTGELFF
TGTGCCAGCAGCGTACAGGGGAACACCGGGGAGCTGTTTTTT
>14|.|.|TRBV5-5|TRBJ1-2
CASSLGSGIEGYTF
TGTGCCAGCAGCTTAGGATCCGGTATTGAGGGCTACACCTTC
>16|.|TRBD2|TRBV18|TRBJ2-3
CASSPSAGGTADTQYF
TGTGCCAGCTCACCATCAGCGGGGGGGACCGCAGATACGCAGTATTTT
>15|.|TRBD1|TRBV5-6|TRBJ1-2
CASSLGGTGGWGYTF
TGTGCCAGCAGCTTGGGAGGGACAGGGGGCTGGGGCTACACCTTC
>16|.|TRBD1|TRBV7-2|TRBJ2-2
CASSLGGQGATGELFF
TGTGCCAGCAGCTTAGGGGGCCAGGGGGCCACCGGGGAGCTGTTTTTT
>14|.|TRBD1|TRBV15|TRBJ1-4
CATSSRDRDEKLFF
TGTGCCACCAGTAGCCGGGACAGGGATGAAAAACTGTTTTTT
>13|.|TRBD1|TRBV29-1|TRBJ2-7
CSVEGQGLSEQYF
TGCAGCGTTGAGGGACAGGGCCTCTCCGAGCAGTACTTC
>14|.|.|TRBV7-9|TRBJ1-5
CASSLGVSNQPQHF
TGTGCCAGCAGCTTAGGGGTTAGCAATCAGCCCCAGCATTTT
>12|.|TRBD1|TRBV29-1|TRBJ1-1
CSVADRPTEAFF
TGCAGCGTTGCGGACAGGCCCACTGAAGCTTTCTTT
>14|.|TRBD1|TRBV28|TRBJ1-4
CASSLSRGNEKLFF
TGTGCCAGCAGCCTGTCCAGGGGGAACGAAAAACTGTTTTTT
>15|once|.|TRBV11-3|TRBJ2-2
CASSLPPSGTGELFF
TGTGCCAGCAGTTTGCCCCCCTCGGGCACCGGGGAGCTGTTTTTT
>13|.|.|TRBV5-5|TRBJ1-4
CASSLTVREKLFF
TGTGCCAGCAGCTTGACAGTTCGGGAAAAACTGTTTTTT
>15|.|TRBD1|TRBV18|TRBJ2-4
CASSPEQGALGIQYF
TGTGCCAGCTCACCAGAACAGGGGGCACTTGGCATTCAGTACTTC
>13|.|.|TRBV28|TRBJ1-1
CATLTSHSTEAFF
TGTGCCACCCTTACGTCCCATTCCACTGAAGCTTTCTTT
>13|.|.|TRBV9|TRBJ2-2
CASSQLQSGELFF
TGTGCCAGCAGCCAACTCCAATCCGGGGAGCTGTTTTTT
>15|once|.|TRBV6-1|TRBJ1-2
CASTSIGTESYGYTF
TGTGCCAGCACATCTATCGGGACTGAATCCTATGGCTACACCTTC
>15|.|.|TRBV7-2|TRBJ2-6
CASSVRYSGANVLTF
TGTGCCAGCAGCGTAAGATACTCTGGGGCCAACGTCCTGACTTTC
>13|.|.|TRBV29-1|TRBJ1-1
CSVVRTENTEAFF
TGCAGCGTTGTTCGGACAGAGAACACTGAAGCTTTCTTT
>13|.|.|TRBV7-2|TRBJ2-3
CASTGDSTDTQYF
TGTGCCAGTACGGGGGATAGCACAGATACGCAGTATTTT
>14|.|TRBD2|TRBV30|TRBJ2-5
CAWERSGRRETQYF
TGTGCCTGGGAACGGAGCGGGAGGAGGGAGACCCAGTACTTC
>14|.|.|TRBV28|TRBJ1-5
CASGGGGGEQPQHF
TGTGCCAGCGGTGGGGGCGGGGGGGAGCAGCCCCAGCATTTT
>13|.|.|TRBV4-3|TRBJ2-1
CASSRSTGDEQFF
TGCGCCAGCAGCCGATCGACAGGAGATGAGCAGTTCTTC
>17|.|.|TRBV10-3|TRBJ2-6
CAISEGTASSGANVLTF
TGTGCCATCAGCGAAGGGACCGCTAGCTCTGGGGCCAACGTCCTGACTTTC
>15|.|.|TRBV6-5|TRBJ2-7
CASSYSYDRIYEQYF
TGTGCCAGCAGTTACTCTTACGACAGGATCTACGAGCAGTACTTC
>13|few|.|TRBV29-1|TRBJ1-3
CSVEVGSGNTIYF
TGCAGCGTTGAAGTGGGCTCTGGAAACACCATATATTTT
>14|few|TRBD2|TRBV5-4|TRBJ2-4
CASSLEGGGPLQYF
TGTGCCAGCAGCTTGGAGGGCGGGGGGCCTCTTCAGTACTTC
>14|.|.|TRBV6-6|TRBJ1-5
CASSYWAGDQPQHF
TGTGCCAGCAGTTACTGGGCAGGGGATCAGCCCCAGCATTTT
>12|.|.|TRBV10-3|TRBJ1-1
CAIQRGDTEAFF
TGTGCCATCCAGAGGGGTGACACTGAAGCTTTCTTT
>15|.|.|TRBV7-6|TRBJ2-1
CASSLLVMGISEQFF
TGTGCCAGCAGTTTACTAGTAATGGGCATTAGTGAGCAGTTCTTC
>15|.|.|TRBV7-2|TRBJ1-5
CASSWGSYSNQPQHF
TGTGCCAGCAGCTGGGGCAGCTATAGCAATCAGCCCCAGCATTTT
>18|.|.|TRBV13|TRBJ2-1
CASSFISKFGTSYNEQFF
TGTGCCAGCAGCTTCATTTCTAAATTTGGGACTTCCTACAATGAGCAGTTCTTC
>13|.|.|TRBV14|TRBJ2-7
CASGTYEAYEQYF
TGTGCCAGCGGGACTTATGAAGCCTACGAGCAGTACTTC
>12|.|.|TRBV28|TRBJ1-2
CASRATGTGYTF
TGTGCCAGCAGGGCCACAGGGACAGGCTACACCTTC
>14|.|.|TRBV11-2|TRBJ1-4
CASSPDRSNEKLFF
TGTGCCAGCAGTCCGGACAGATCAAATGAAAAACTGTTTTTT
>14|.|TRBD1|TRBV5-1|TRBJ2-5
CASSSTGGMETQYF
TGCGCCAGCAGCTCGACAGGGGGAATGGAGACCCAGTACTTC
>15|.|TRBD1|TRBV19|TRBJ2-3
CASKELGQGTDTQYF
TGTGCCAGTAAAGAGTTGGGACAGGGAACAGATACGCAGTATTTT
>19|.|TRBD1|TRBV11-2|TRBJ2-2
CASTSGTGGAAWGTGELFF
TGTGCCAGCACGTCCGGGACAGGGGGCGCGGCGTGGGGGACCGGGGAGCTGTTTTTT
>14|once|.|TRBV18|TRBJ2-2
CASSPNFNTGELFF
TGTGCCAGCTCACCAAATTTTAACACCGGGGAGCTGTTTTTT
>13|.|.|TRBV2|TRBJ1-3
CASMQESGNTIYF
TGTGCCAGCATGCAGGAGTCTGGAAACACCATATATTTT
>14|.|.|TRBV7-3|TRBJ2-3
CASSPVGLTDTQYF
TGTGCCAGCAGCCCGGTGGGACTCACAGATACGCAGTATTTT
>13|once|.|TRBV5-1|TRBJ1-2
CASSLGQLEGYTF
TGCGCCAGCAGCTTGGGGCAGCTGGAGGGCTACACCTTC
>16|.|TRBD2|TRBV5-4|TRBJ2-5
CASSFLTSRGGETQYF
TGTGCCAGCAGCTTTTTGACCAGTCGGGGGGGAGAGACCCAGTACTTC
>16|.|.|TRBV6-6|TRBJ2-1
CASSARPGRTNNEQFF
TGTGCCAGCAGTGCTCGACCGGGACGGACTAACAATGAGCAGTTCTTC